This T cell receptor beta chain was profiled in a study of blood T cell repertoires in COVID-19. Background on the study: Sites across the United States, Italy and Spain contributed samples from acute and convalescent COVID-19.

Cohort 3 recovered donors had two negative PCRs, clearance, or symptom resolution. Repertoires were generated with immunoSEQ multiplex PCR, while TCRdb's copy carries only in-frame clones and drops some. The sample lists just over 350,000 clones, less than 90% occurring once. CDR1 is SEHNR and CDR2 is FQNEAQ in the germline V gene (reference sequence). CDR3 length: 13 amino acids. V was pared by 1 base and J by 7 bases, with 5 bases between. The chain is built from TRBV7-9 and TRBJ1-6; D is unresolved. This receptor was taken from a woman in her twenties or thirties who had recovered from COVID-19. Sequencing was performed on PBMCs or T cells enriched from blood (not recorded which). CDR3 sequence reads: CASSLERNSPLHF. CDR3 DNA sequence: TGTGCCAGCAGCTTAGAACGGAATTCACCCCTCCACTTT.